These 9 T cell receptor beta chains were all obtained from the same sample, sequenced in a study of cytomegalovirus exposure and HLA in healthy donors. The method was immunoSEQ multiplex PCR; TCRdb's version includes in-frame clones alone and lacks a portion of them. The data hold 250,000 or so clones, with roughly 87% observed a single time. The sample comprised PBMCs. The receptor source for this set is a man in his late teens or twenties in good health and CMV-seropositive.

DNA of the CDR3: TGCGCCAGCAGCTTGGTGTCAGGACAGACAGATACGCAGTATTTT. Amino acid sequence: CASSLVSGQTDTQYF. V gene TRBV5-1 combines with J gene TRBJ2-3; a possible D gene is TRBD1 (6 bases). This CDR3 region has 15 residues. CDR1 SGHRS and CDR2 YFSETQ come from the germline V gene. Trimming took 0 bases from V and 3 from J, leaving 11 bases between them.

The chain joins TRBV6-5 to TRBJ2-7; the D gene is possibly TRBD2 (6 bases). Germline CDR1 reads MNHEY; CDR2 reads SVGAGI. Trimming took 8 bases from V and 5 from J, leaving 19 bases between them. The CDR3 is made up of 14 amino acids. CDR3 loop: CASRTQYLANEQYF. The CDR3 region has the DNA TGTGCCAGCCGCACTCAATACCTAGCGAACGAGCAGTACTTC.

CDR3 DNA: TGTGCCAGCAGATTAGAGAACACTGAAGCTTTCTTT. Its protein product is CASRLENTEAFF. The rearrangement links TRBV27 to TRBJ1-1, with D hard to call. Trimming shortened V by 6 bases and J by 1 base, and 6 bases separated the two germline ends. Per the germline V gene, CDR1 is MNHEY and CDR2 is SMNVEV (reference sequence). The CDR3 spans 12 residues.

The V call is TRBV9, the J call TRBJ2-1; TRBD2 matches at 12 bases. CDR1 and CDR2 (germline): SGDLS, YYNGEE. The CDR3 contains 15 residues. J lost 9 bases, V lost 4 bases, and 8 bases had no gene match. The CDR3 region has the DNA TGTGCCAGCAGCCAAAGACTAGCGGGAGAGGGTGAGCAGTTCTTC. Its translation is CASSQRLAGEGEQFF.

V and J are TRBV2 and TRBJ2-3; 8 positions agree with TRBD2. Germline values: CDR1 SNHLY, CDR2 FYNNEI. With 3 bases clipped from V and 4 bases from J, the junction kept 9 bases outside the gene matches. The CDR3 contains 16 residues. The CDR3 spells CASSDLAGRGADTQYF. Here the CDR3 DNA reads TGTGCCAGCAGTGACCTAGCGGGCCGGGGGGCAGATACGCAGTATTTT. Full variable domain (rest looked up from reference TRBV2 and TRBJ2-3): EPEVTQTPSHQVTQMGQEVILRCVPISNHLYFYWYRQILGQKVEFLVSFYNNEISEKSEIFDDQFSVERPDGSNFTLKIRSTKLEDSAMYFCASSDLAGRGADTQYFGPGTRLTVL.

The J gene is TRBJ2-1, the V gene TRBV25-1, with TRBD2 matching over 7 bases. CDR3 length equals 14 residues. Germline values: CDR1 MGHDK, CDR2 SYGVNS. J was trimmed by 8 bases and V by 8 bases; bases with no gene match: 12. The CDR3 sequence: CASPQRESYHEQFF. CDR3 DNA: TGTGCCAGCCCGCAGCGGGAATCATACCATGAGCAGTTCTTC.

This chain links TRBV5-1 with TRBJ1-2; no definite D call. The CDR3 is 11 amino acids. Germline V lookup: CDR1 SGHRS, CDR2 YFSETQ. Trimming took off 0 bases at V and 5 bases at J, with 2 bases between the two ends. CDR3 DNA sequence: TGCGCCAGCAGCTTGGGTTATGGCTACACCTTC. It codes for CASSLGYGYTF.

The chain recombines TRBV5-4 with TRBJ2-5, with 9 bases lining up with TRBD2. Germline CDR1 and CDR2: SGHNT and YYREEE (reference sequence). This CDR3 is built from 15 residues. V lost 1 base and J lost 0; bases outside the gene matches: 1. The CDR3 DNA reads TGTGCCAGCAGCTTGACTAGCGGGCACCAAGAGACCCAGTACTTC. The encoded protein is CASSLTSGHQETQYF.

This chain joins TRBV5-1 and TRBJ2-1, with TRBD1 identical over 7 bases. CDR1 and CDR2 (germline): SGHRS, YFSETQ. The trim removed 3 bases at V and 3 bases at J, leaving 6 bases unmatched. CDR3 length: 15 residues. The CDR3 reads CASSSGTDSYNEQFF. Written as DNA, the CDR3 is TGCGCCAGCAGCTCCGGGACAGATAGCTACAATGAGCAGTTCTTC.